Listed below are T cell receptor beta chains from one sample, sequenced in a study of early T cells in non-severe SARS-CoV-2 infection. TCRdb processed the 5' RACE reads anew with MiXCR; each CDR3 protein has one entry. The repertoire has nearly 80,000 distinct CDR3 sequences, roughly 12% of them found once; the top ten carry 1.1%. Specimen: whole blood. These receptors came from an adult who was a healthcare worker with PCR-confirmed SARS-CoV-2 infection or an uninfected control (not recorded which). Both conserved end residues are part of each CDR3. The D gene is left open where the match is weak. The size of a clone is reported for some rows only, either as once, few or many, or as a class for expanded clones.

J | size | D | V | DNA | CDR3
TRBJ1-1 | - | TRBD1 | TRBV20-1 | TGCAGTGCTAGAGGTGACAGGGGATTTGAAGCTTTCTTT | CSARGDRGFEAFF
TRBJ2-1 | many | - | TRBV24-1 | TGTGCCACCAGTGATTCAGCTAGCCCCTACAATGAGCAGTTCTTC | CATSDSASPYNEQFF
TRBJ2-3 | many | TRBD2 | TRBV11-2 | TGTGCCAGCAGCTTAGATAGTCTAGCGGGGGGGCAGACAGATACGCAGTATTTT | CASSLDSLAGGQTDTQYF
TRBJ2-7 | few | - | TRBV12-3/TRBV12-4 | TGTGCCAGCAGTTTTAAGGGAGAGCAGTACTTC | CASSFKGEQYF
TRBJ1-1 | many | - | TRBV6-2/TRBV6-3 | TGTGCCAGCAGTGTTGGGACGAAAGCTTTCTTT | CASSVGTKAFF
TRBJ2-3 | few | TRBD2 | TRBV20-1 | TGCAGTGCTATCAGACTAGCGGGGGGGACCACAGATACGCAGTATTTT | CSAIRLAGGTTDTQYF
TRBJ1-1 | - | - | TRBV4-2 | TGTGCCAGCAGCCAGGAATCGGAGGGTCGAGCTTTCTTT | CASSQESEGRAFF
TRBJ1-6 | - | - | TRBV28 | TGTGCCAGCAGTTCCGGACGGAATTCACCCCTCCACTTT | CASSSGRNSPLHF
TRBJ2-3 | many | - | TRBV28 | TGTGCCAGCAGAGAGATCTCAGATACGCAGTATTTT | CASREISDTQYF
TRBJ2-2 | few | TRBD2 | TRBV7-2 | TGTGCCAGCAGCTTGGGGCTAGCGGGAGGAAGCACCGGGGAGCTGTTTTTT | CASSLGLAGGSTGELFF
TRBJ2-4 | - | - | TRBV6-5 | TGTGCCAGCAGTTACTCGGGCCCGGCGACAGACATTCAGTACTTC | CASSYSGPATDIQYF
TRBJ2-5 | - | TRBD2 | TRBV28 | TGTGCCAGCAGTTTATACGGGAGGTTAGAGACCCAGTACTTC | CASSLYGRLETQYF
TRBJ1-4 | many | TRBD1 | TRBV6-1 | TGTGCCAGCAGTCGAGGGACAGGGCGGACTAATGAAAAACTGTTTTTT | CASSRGTGRTNEKLFF
TRBJ2-7 | many | TRBD1 | TRBV18 | TGTGCCAGCTCACCCCTTGACAGGGCCAGGAATATCGACCAGTACTTC | CASSPLDRARNIDQYF
TRBJ1-2 | many | - | TRBV27 | TGTGCCAGCAGTACGACAGCAACAGGAAACTATGGCTACACCTTC | CASSTTATGNYGYTF
TRBJ2-5 | - | TRBD1 | TRBV10-3 | TGTGCCATCAGTGCCCGGACAGGGGGGGACCAAGAGACCCAGTACTTC | CAISARTGGDQETQYF
TRBJ2-1 | many | - | TRBV7-9 | TGTGCCAGCAGCTTAGGCCTGGCAGGGGAGCGCAATGAGCAGTTCTTC | CASSLGLAGERNEQFF
TRBJ2-3 | many | - | TRBV7-9 | TGTGCCAGCAGCTTAGTCCAGGGCCCAGATACGCAGTATTTT | CASSLVQGPDTQYF
TRBJ2-7 | - | TRBD1 | TRBV7-2 | TGTGCCAGCAGTATATCGACAGGGTACGAGCAGTACTTC | CASSISTGYEQYF
TRBJ2-1 | - | - | TRBV15 | TGTGCCACCAGCAGAGAGGGGGCAGGGAACAATGAGCAGTTCTTC | CATSREGAGNNEQFF
TRBJ2-7 | - | - | TRBV6-6 | TGTGCCAGCAGTTATCAGAAGGAGCAGTACTTC | CASSYQKEQYF
TRBJ2-7 | many | - | TRBV5-1 | TGCGCCAGCAGCGTGCAGGGAACAGGGTTTCACGAGCAGTACTTC | CASSVQGTGFHEQYF
TRBJ2-1 | many | - | TRBV7-8 | TGTGCCAGCAGCTCACTTATGTATAGCGGTTACGACTACAATGAGCAGTTCTTC | CASSSLMYSGYDYNEQFF
TRBJ2-1 | many | - | TRBV2 | TGTGCCAGCATGGGACAGGGAAGGACTAGCGGATACAATGAGCAGTTCTTC | CASMGQGRTSGYNEQFF